This TCR beta chain was observed in a study of blood T cell repertoires in COVID-19. Looking at the study overall: Acute and convalescent COVID-19 specimens originated in the United States, Italy and Spain. T cells, B-cell-depleted T cells, or PBMCs provided the cDNA or gDNA that served as material.

This clone was recorded only once. In the original workflow: Counts of nucleated cells, estimated from reference gene primer amplification, were obtained. TCRdb keeps only in-frame clones here, not all; method: immunoSEQ multiplex PCR. D and trimming come from the DNA, and the V and J calls and clone size come from that table. Among roughly 200,000 clones, approximately 86% were seen once, and the ten largest hold 3.5% to 4%. Enrolled through a virtual design, the participants were between roughly 18 and 95 years of age and came from some 26 US areas. The specimen was PBMCs or T cells enriched from blood (not recorded which). This sequence originates from a woman between 35 and 50 years old with acute COVID-19.

CDR3 DNA sequence: TGTGCCACCAACACAGCGGGGCCTTTTAACTATGGCTACACCTTC. It is translated as CATNTAGPFNYGYTF. The chain combines TRBV6-5 with TRBJ1-2, with D possibly TRBD1 on 5 matching bases. The CDR3 is 15 residues long. The ends were cut back, 10 bases at V and 1 base at J, with 19 bases in the middle. Germline CDR1 MNHEY, CDR2 SVGAGI.